This record looks at one TCR beta chain sequence and its context. Its antigen is still unknown. Via MiXCR, TCRdb re-called the 5' RACE reads, giving one row per CDR3 protein. The sample contains roughly 330,000 distinct CDR3 sequences, around 7.3% of which appear only once. Germline CDR1 SEHNR, CDR2 FQNEAQ (reference sequence). CDR3 length equals 15 residues. V shed 6 bases and J 9 bases; nucleotides not matched to a gene: 13. This entry belongs to a study of T cells after yellow fever vaccination. Study-level information: Fractions low in cell number were prepared with SMART-Seq v4 Ultra Low Input.

Overall study findings and caveats: Post-booster repertoires contained most primary-vaccination clones again (96% CD4, around 88% CD8). Secondary responses were weaker yet peaked faster, day 5 versus 15. FACS-sorted repertoires could harbor abundant contaminating bulk-population clonotypes.

This receptor was identified in a man aged 18 to 29 who received the YFV17D yellow fever vaccine. Sequencing was performed on PBMCs, taken about 41 days after the first yellow fever vaccination. The V call is TRBV7-9, the J call TRBJ1-5; 8 bases are shared with TRBD1. CDR3 coding DNA: TGTGCCAGCAGTCGAGGACAGGGAGCCAGTCGGCCCCAGCATTTT. This codes for CASSRGQGASRPQHF.